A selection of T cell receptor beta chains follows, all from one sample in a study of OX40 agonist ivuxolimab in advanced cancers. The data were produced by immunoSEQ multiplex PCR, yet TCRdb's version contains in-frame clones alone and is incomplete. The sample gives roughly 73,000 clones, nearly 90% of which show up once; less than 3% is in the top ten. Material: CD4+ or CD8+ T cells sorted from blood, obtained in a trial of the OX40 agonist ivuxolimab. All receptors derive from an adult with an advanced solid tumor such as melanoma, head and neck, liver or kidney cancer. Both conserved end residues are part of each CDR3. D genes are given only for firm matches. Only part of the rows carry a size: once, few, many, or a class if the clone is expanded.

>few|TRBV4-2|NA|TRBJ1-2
CASSQPASGYTF
TGTGCCAGCAGCCAGCCGGCCTCGGGCTACACCTTC
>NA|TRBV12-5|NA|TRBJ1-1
CASGLEMNTEAFF
TGTGCTAGTGGTTTGGAGATGAACACTGAAGCTTTCTTT
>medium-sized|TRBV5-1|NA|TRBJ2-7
CASSLRAESSYEQYF
TGCGCCAGCAGCTTGAGGGCAGAAAGCTCCTACGAGCAGTACTTC
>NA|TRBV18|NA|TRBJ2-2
CASSPLMNTGELFF
TGTGCCAGCTCACCCCTCATGAACACCGGGGAGCTGTTTTTT
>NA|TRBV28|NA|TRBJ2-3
CASSSPYALRADTQYF
TGTGCCAGCAGTTCTCCTTACGCCCTAAGGGCAGATACGCAGTATTTT
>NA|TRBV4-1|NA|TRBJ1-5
CASSRDNSNQPQHF
TGCGCCAGCAGCCGGGATAATAGCAATCAGCCCCAGCATTTT
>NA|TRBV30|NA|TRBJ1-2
CAWTKDTSENYGYTF
TGTGCCTGGACCAAAGATACCAGTGAGAACTATGGCTACACCTTC
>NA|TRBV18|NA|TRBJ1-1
CASSPRVPAGTEAFF
TGTGCCAGCTCACCAAGGGTCCCGGCGGGCACTGAAGCTTTCTTT
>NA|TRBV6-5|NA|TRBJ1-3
CASSTQGVGNTIYF
TGTGCCAGCAGTACACAGGGTGTCGGAAACACCATATATTTT
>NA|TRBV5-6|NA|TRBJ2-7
CASRSPLGEPYEQYF
TGTGCCAGCAGATCCCCCCTCGGGGAGCCCTACGAGCAGTACTTC
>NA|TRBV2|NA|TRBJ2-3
CASSPQSTDTQYF
TGTGCCAGCAGTCCCCAAAGCACAGATACGCAGTATTTT
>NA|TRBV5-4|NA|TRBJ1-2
CASGGTGMNGYTF
TGTGCCAGCGGGGGGACGGGGATGAATGGCTACACCTTC
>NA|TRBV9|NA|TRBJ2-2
CASSVGVGSDTGELFF
TGTGCCAGCAGCGTAGGAGTCGGGAGTGACACCGGGGAGCTGTTTTTT
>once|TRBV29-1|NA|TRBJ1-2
CSVAASSPDGYTF
TGCAGCGTTGCGGCCTCAAGCCCGGATGGCTACACCTTC
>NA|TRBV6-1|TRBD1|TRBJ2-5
CASSEPRGLGETQYF
TGTGCCAGCAGTGAACCGAGGGGGCTAGGTGAGACCCAGTACTTC